This passage covers 20 T cell receptor beta chains from one sample sequenced in a study of tumor and adjacent non-tumor tissue in lung cancer. Three rounds of nested PCR, following a modified ARM-PCR protocol, produced the TCRbeta library. TCRdb used MiXCR to reprocess the multiplex PCR reads, holding one entry per CDR3 protein. This table holds some 73,000 distinct CDR3 sequences, 65% to 85% found once. RNA was extracted from bulk tissue without any cell sorting. The normal lung tissue was taken more than 3 cm from the tumor edge. The sample comprised distant non-tumor lung tissue. These receptors originate from a man aged 55 to 69 with non-small cell lung cancer.

Regarding this clonotype: No conserved phenylalanine or tryptophan is present at the end of the CDR3, so a read error is the likely explanation. The DNA is omitted, as the CDR3 cannot be located on it reliably, and the CDR3 follows TCRdb's listing. The gene calls are TRBV4-3 and TRBJ2-7; the listed D gene, TRBD1, was not tested against the DNA. Germline CDR1 and CDR2: LGHNA and YSLEER. With termini counted, the CDR3 has 17 amino acids. The CDR3 sequence is CASSQGIRTRAAYEHYL.

This chain uses TRBV11-1 with TRBJ2-5; D gene unclear. In germline, CDR1 is SGHAT, CDR2 FQDESV (reference sequence). V shed 2 bases and J shed 5 bases, with 9 bases lying between them. This CDR3 region has 13 residues. The chain's CDR3 is CASSLSPGETQYF. The CDR3 DNA follows: TGTGCCAGCAGCTTATCGCCCGGGGAGACCCAGTACTTC.

A note on this clonotype: With a much larger clone just one base away, this may be a read error. This chain uses TRBV9 with TRBJ2-5, with a weak D call TRBD1 (5 bases). Germline lookup yields CDR1 SGDLS and CDR2 YYNGEE. This CDR3 has 15 amino acids. CDR3 region: CASSPRQSPQETHYF. In nucleotides, the CDR3 is TGTGCCAGCAGCCCCCGACAGAGCCCTCAAGAGACCCATTACTTC. Full variable domain (missing parts from reference TRBV9 and TRBJ2-5): DSGVTQTPKHLITATGQRVTLRCSPRSGDLSVYWYQQSLDQGLQFLIQYYNGEERAKGNILERFSAQQFPDLHSELNLSSLELGDSALYFCASSPRQSPQETHYFGPGTRLLVL.

This clonotype showed up just a few times. One base away lies a much larger clone, so this may be a sequencing read error. This chain links TRBV12-3 or TRBV12-4 with TRBJ1-4, with D hard to call. The V end was cut by 4 bases, the J end by 6 bases, with 9 bases between. This CDR3 contains 13 residues. The DNA for the CDR3 is TGTGCCAGCAGTTCGGGGAAACATGAAAAACTGTTTTTT. Its protein is CASSSGKHEKLFF.

Points on this clonotype: Germline is not matched at one junction end, which may reflect a read error. This sequence joins TRBV11-3 and TRBJ2-1; 8 bases are shared with TRBD2. From germline, CDR1 is SGHNT and CDR2 YENEEA. CDR3 size: 17 residues. CDR3 in DNA: TGTGCCAGCAGCTTAGATCTACTAGCGGCAGTAGGTAATGAGCAGCTCTTC. It encodes CASSLDLLAAVGNEQLF.

In this sample, this clonotype turned up once. This is likely a read error, given that the CDR3 carries no conserved phenylalanine or tryptophan at its end. This chain connects TRBV11-3 to TRBJ2-3, with a weak D call TRBD1 (6 bases). Germline CDR1 SGHNT, CDR2 YENEEA. The CDR3 contains 13 residues. Trimming left V 3 bases short and J 5 bases short, with 9 bases between. The CDR3 is CASSFKGVDTQYS. The CDR3 DNA is TGTGCCAGCAGCTTTAAGGGGGTAGATACGCAGTATTCT.

A single count supports this clonotype. Given a much more abundant clone one base away, this may be a read error. The V gene is TRBV28, the J gene TRBJ2-7, with D possibly matching TRBD1 (6 bases). The germline V gene encodes CDR1 MDHEN and CDR2 SYDVKM. The CDR3 has 15 amino acids. The chain's CDR3 is CVSSLWGRTTGEQYF. The CDR3 DNA sequence: TGTGTCAGCAGTTTATGGGGGCGGACCACGGGGGAGCAGTACTTC. Combining the CDR3 with reference TRBV28 and TRBJ2-7 gives the whole variable domain DVKVTQSSRYLVKRTGEKVFLECVQDMDHENMFWYRQDPGLGLRLIYFSYDVKMKEKGDIPEGYSVSREKKERFSLILESASTNQTSMYLCVSSLWGRTTGEQYFGPGTRLTVT.

In the case of this clonotype: A clone one base away is much larger, so this may be a read error. This sequence joins TRBV7-9 and TRBJ2-3, with 10 positions matching TRBD2. CDR1 and CDR2 (germline): SEHNR, FQNEAQ (reference sequence). This CDR3 has 15 amino acids. The DNA for the CDR3 is TGTGCCAGCAGCTTTAGCGGGGGGAGCATAGATACGCAGTATTTT. It yields the protein CASSFSGGSIDTQYF.

This clonotype was recorded once. This rearrangement joins TRBV28 to TRBJ1-2; tentative D call: TRBD1 (6 bases). V lost 6 bases, J lost 3 bases, and 17 bases lay in between. This CDR3 has 15 amino acids. CDR1 and CDR2 from the germline V gene are MDHEN and SYDVKM. CDR3 sequence reads: CASSRGTRRDYGYTF. The CDR3 DNA reads as TGTGCCAGCAGCCGTGGGACACGACGTGACTATGGCTACACCTTC.

In regard to this clonotype: One junction end disagrees with the germline gene, perhaps due to a read error. The V and J genes are TRBV11-3 and TRBJ1-1; no clear D. Germline assignment: CDR1 SGHNT and CDR2 YENEEA. This CDR3 has 18 residues. This CDR3 reads CASSLTPKLYDRNTEAFF. CDR3 coding DNA: TGTGCCAGCAGTTTAACGCCGAAACTGTATGATCGGAACACTGAAGCGTTCTTT.

The V gene is TRBV6-5, the J gene TRBJ2-5, with D maybe TRBD1 (6 bases). The CDR3 runs to 14 residues. Trimming took 9 bases from V and 11 from J, leaving 25 bases between them. Looked up from germline, CDR1 is MNHEY and CDR2 is SVGAGI. CDR3 bases: TGTGCCAGTAGTGATACCGGGACCGTGGGGGCTCAGTACTTC. Protein: CASSDTGTVGAQYF.

As for this clonotype: A read error may explain this, as a much larger clone is one base away. This sequence joins TRBV4-1 and TRBJ2-3; 7 nucleotides match TRBD1. The V gene's germline CDR1 is MGHRA and CDR2 YSYEKL. The CDR3 loop spans 17 amino acids. In DNA, the CDR3 is TGCGCCAGCAGCCAAGGGAGAGGGGACAGCCACACAAATACGCAGTATTTT. Translating it yields CASSQGRGDSHTNTQYF.

This chain links TRBV7-9 with TRBJ2-7; 9 nucleotides match TRBD1. Trimming took 6 bases from V and 0 from J; bases not matched to a gene: 9. The CDR3 sequence is 16 residues long. CDR1 and CDR2 from the germline V gene are SEHNR and FQNEAQ (reference sequence). CDR3 sequence: CASRSLPGQGSYEQYF. The CDR3, as DNA: TGTGCCAGCAGGTCCCTCCCGGGACAGGGCTCCTACGAGCAGTACTTC.

Comments on this clonotype: At one of its ends the junction is not consistent with the germline gene, which may arise from a read error. The chain joins TRBV4-3 to TRBJ1-1; D unresolved. This CDR3 region has 16 residues. Germline CDR1 is LGHNA and CDR2 is YSLEER. CDR3 protein: CASSQDHSQYNTETFF. CDR3 bases: TGCGCCAGCAGCCAAGATCATAGTCAGTATAACACTGAAACTTTCTTT.

V is TRBV11-2 and J is TRBJ1-2; D is unresolved. CDR1 is SGHAT, CDR2 FQNNGV, per germline. Trimming took off 2 bases at V and 4 bases at J, with 14 bases between the two ends. The CDR3 contains 15 residues. The CDR3: CASSLSRGEFYGYTF. CDR3 nucleotide sequence: TGTGCCAGCAGCTTAAGTCGGGGAGAATTCTATGGCTACACCTTC.

Concerning this clonotype itself: Germline is not matched at one junction end, which may reflect a read error. This chain joins TRBV29-1 and TRBJ2-3; a weak D match, TRBD2 (5 bases). This CDR3 spans 15 amino acids. Germline V lookup: CDR1 SQVTM, CDR2 ANQGSEA. CDR3 coding DNA: TGCAGCGTTGGGGAAGGGAGAGAGGTCACAGATACTCAGTATTTT. It is translated as CSVGEGREVTDTQYF.

The table lists this clonotype with many counts. The chain employs TRBV12-3 or TRBV12-4 and TRBJ2-1, with a possible D match to TRBD2 (5 bases). There are 13 residues in the CDR3. Trimming took 3 bases from V and 5 from J, leaving 8 bases between them. In nucleotides, the CDR3 is TGTGCCAGCAGTTTGACGCGGGACAATGAGCAGTTCTTC. This gives the protein CASSLTRDNEQFF.

V gene TRBV7-8 combines with J gene TRBJ1-6, with TRBD1 matching 9 bases. Trimming took 2 bases from V and 5 from J; bases not matched to a gene: 10. Germline values: CDR1 SGHVS, CDR2 FQNEAQ. This CDR3 has 18 residues. The CDR3 DNA reads TGTGCCAGCAGCTTATCGACAGGGGGTGGTTTCGATAATTCACCCCTCCACTTT. This gives the protein CASSLSTGGGFDNSPLHF.

The chain combines TRBV29-1 with TRBJ2-2, with D possibly called TRBD1 or TRBD2 (5 bases each). CDR1 is SQVTM, CDR2 ANQGSEA, per germline. The germline V and J ends were trimmed by 6 bases and 8 bases, with 19 bases remaining between them. This CDR3 is 14 amino acids long. CDR3 residues: CSVLSGTSTGELFF. Written as DNA, the CDR3 is TGCAGCGTGCTTTCCGGGACGTCTACGGGGGAGCTGTTTTTT.

This clonotype has ten or more counts. V and J are TRBV4-2 and TRBJ1-3; D might be TRBD1 (5 bases). There are 17 residues in the CDR3. Deletions cut 8 bases from V and 1 base from J, with 21 bases between. Germline values: CDR1 LGHNA, CDR2 YNFKEQ. DNA of the CDR3: TGTGCCAGCTCCCAACGGGAGGGACCGCTATCTGGAAACACCATATATTTT. This sequence encodes CASSQREGPLSGNTIYF.